Each of the 27 T cell receptor beta chains below was sequenced from the same sample in a study of blood T cell repertoires in COVID-19. Clones were read by immunoSEQ multiplex PCR, and TCRdb kept only the in-frame ones, dropping some. Of roughly 52,000 clones in the sample, more than 70% were seen once. Sequences were obtained from peripheral blood. Receptors were obtained from a man aged 55 to 70 with active COVID-19.

The chain couples TRBV29-1 to TRBJ2-2, with 9 bases that match TRBD2. The CDR3 consists of 15 residues. V was pared by 2 bases and J by 9 bases, with 10 bases of the junction left unmatched. Germline V lookup: CDR1 SQVTM, CDR2 ANQGSEA. CDR3 region: CSVELVAGVTRELFF. The CDR3, as DNA: TGCAGCGTTGAATTGGTAGCGGGAGTAACTAGGGAGCTGTTTTTT.

This chain uses TRBV24-1 with TRBJ2-1, with 8 bases that match TRBD2. The V and J ends lost 3 bases and 5 bases, in that order; junction bases with no gene match: 11. The CDR3 has 17 amino acids. Germline V gives CDR1 KGHDR, CDR2 SFDVKD. DNA of the CDR3: TGTGCCACCAGTGATAGCCGGGAGGGATTACTCCACAATGAGCAGTTCTTC. Its translation is CATSDSREGLLHNEQFF.

The chain links TRBV7-3 to TRBJ2-5; 8 bases map to TRBD2. Trimming removed 1 base from V and 5 bases from J; junction bases left unmatched: 12. The CDR3 spans 17 residues. Germline V gene data show CDR1 as SGHTA and CDR2 as FQGTGA. CDR3 sequence reads: CASSLRMGREAGETQYF. The CDR3 bases are TGTGCCAGCAGCTTAAGGATGGGGCGGGAGGCAGGGGAGACCCAGTACTTC.

In DNA form, the CDR3 reads TGCGCCAGCAGCCAAGGTTCGGCGGCCGGCGTCAAAAACATTCAGTACTTC. This translates into CASSQGSAAGVKNIQYF. The chain carries TRBV4-1 and TRBJ2-4; D is ambiguous. Germline CDR1 MGHRA, CDR2 YSYEKL. The V end was cut by 1 base, the J end by 3 bases, with 16 bases between. The CDR3 length is 17 residues.

This sequence joins TRBV7-9 and TRBJ1-4; 9 nucleotides agree with TRBD1. The V gene's germline CDR1 is SEHNR and CDR2 FQNEAQ (reference sequence). The V and J ends lost 2 bases and 8 bases, in that order; junction bases with no gene match: 3. CDR3 size: 14 residues. The CDR3 loop reads CASSLRQGEEKLFF. In DNA form, the CDR3 reads TGTGCCAGCAGCTTAAGACAGGGGGAGGAAAAACTGTTTTTT. Filled out from reference TRBV7-9 and TRBJ1-4, the complete variable domain reads DTGVSQNPRHKITKRGQNVTFRCDPISEHNRLYWYRQTLGQGPEFLTYFQNEAQLEKSRLLSDRFSAERPKGSFSTLEIQRTEQGDSAMYLCASSLRQGEEKLFFGSGTQLSVL.

The chain employs TRBV5-1 and TRBJ1-1, with D maybe TRBD1 (5 bases). CDR1 SGHRS and CDR2 YFSETQ come from the germline V gene. The CDR3 contains 13 residues. Trimming removed 1 base from V and 7 bases from J, with 11 bases in between. The CDR3 DNA reads TGCGCCAGCAGCTTGTACGCAGGGTATGAAGCTTTCTTT. It specifies CASSLYAGYEAFF. The full variable domain, in which reference TRBV5-1 and TRBJ1-1 provide the parts outside the CDR3, is KAGVTQTPRYLIKTRGQQVTLSCSPISGHRSVSWYQQTPGQGLQFLFEYFSETQRNKGNFPGRFSGRQFSNSRSEMNVSTLELGDSALYLCASSLYAGYEAFFGQGTRLTVV.

The rearrangement joins TRBV5-6 to TRBJ2-1, with 7 bases lining up with TRBD2. Germline V gene sequence: CDR1 SGHDT, CDR2 YYEEEE. The CDR3 runs to 15 residues. J gave up 0 bases and V 4 bases, and 4 bases lay outside the gene matches. Written as DNA, the CDR3 is TGTGCCAGCAGCCCGGGCGGGAGCTCCTACAATGAGCAGTTCTTC. Protein: CASSPGGSSYNEQFF.

This clone was observed a single time. The chain uses TRBV19 and TRBJ1-5; TRBD1 might be the D (5 bases). In germline, CDR1 is LNHDA, CDR2 SQIVND (reference sequence). The V and J ends lost 0 bases and 0 bases respectively, with 12 bases between them. The CDR3 has 17 residues. CDR3 DNA sequence: TGTGCCAGTAGTATAGAGGGCGGCAGGGATAGCAATCAGCCCCAGCATTTT. Translating it yields CASSIEGGRDSNQPQHF.

Turning to this clone: A read error may account for a junction end that differs from germline. The V call is TRBV12-3 or TRBV12-4, the J call TRBJ2-7; 8 bases fit TRBD2. CDR3 length equals 12 residues. CDR3 region: CASSLSSGTRRF. DNA for the CDR3: TGTGCCAGCAGCCTCTCCTCCGGGACTAGGAGATTC.

This clone was observed a few times. The rearrangement uses TRBV9 and TRBJ2-7, with TRBD2 matching over 9 bases. CDR3 length: 15 residues. With V trimmed by 4 bases and J by 7 bases, 12 bases remained unmatched. Germline-derived CDR1 and CDR2 are SGDLS and YYNGEE. CDR3 residues: CASSLSGTSSWEQYF. CDR3 sequence (DNA): TGTGCCAGCAGCCTATCCGGGACTAGCTCATGGGAGCAGTACTTC. Complete variable domain (other parts from reference TRBV9 and TRBJ2-7): DSGVTQTPKHLITATGQRVTLRCSPRSGDLSVYWYQQSLDQGLQFLIQYYNGEERAKGNILERFSAQQFPDLHSELNLSSLELGDSALYFCASSLSGTSSWEQYFGPGTRLTVT.

This clone appeared once. This rearrangement joins TRBV7-2 to TRBJ2-1; the match to TRBD2 covers 13 bases. V gave up 5 bases and J gave up 8 bases; unmatched junction bases: 12. The CDR3 is 17 residues long. The germline gives CDR1 SGHTA, CDR2 FQGNSA. The CDR3 DNA sequence: TGTGCCAGCAGCCCCGGACTAGCGGGAGCCCCGGGCTATGAGCAGTTCTTC. Its translation: CASSPGLAGAPGYEQFF.

CDR3: CASSFGGVNTGELFF. DNA of the CDR3: TGTGCCAGCAGTTTCGGCGGGGTGAACACCGGGGAGCTGTTTTTT. The chain links TRBV27 to TRBJ2-2, with a weak D call TRBD2 (6 bases). The V end lost 3 bases, the J end lost 1 base, and 9 bases lay between the germline ends. The germline V gene has CDR1 MNHEY and CDR2 SMNVEV (reference sequence). There are 15 residues in the CDR3.

This chain joins TRBV29-1 and TRBJ2-7; TRBD2 aligns across 11 bases. The CDR3 consists of 14 residues. Germline CDR1 and CDR2: SQVTM and ANQGSEA. The V segment lost 5 bases and the J segment 2 bases; nucleotides outside the gene matches: 5. The DNA of the CDR3 is TGCAGCGTTCTGACTAGCGGGGTCACCTACGAGCAGTACTTC. Residues: CSVLTSGVTYEQYF.

The V call is TRBV27, the J call TRBJ1-2; unclear D gene. Trimming took 8 bases from V and 1 from J, leaving 8 bases between them. CDR3 length equals 12 residues. CDR1 and CDR2 (germline): MNHEY, SMNVEV (reference sequence). The DNA for the CDR3 is TGTGCCAGCCGAACAGTTAACTATGGCTACACCTTC. Translation gives CASRTVNYGYTF.

The chain has TRBV3-1 (or the pseudogene TRBV3-2) and TRBJ2-5, with a weak D call TRBD1 (5 bases). Germline V gene data show CDR1 as LGHDT and CDR2 as YNNKEL (reference sequence). The CDR3 is made up of 12 amino acids. Deletions cut 6 bases from V and 0 bases from J, with 5 bases between. In nucleotides, the CDR3 is TGTGCCAGCAGGGACAACCAAGAGACCCAGTACTTC. Protein product: CASRDNQETQYF.

The chain joins TRBV10-3 to TRBJ2-3, with 7 bases fitting TRBD2. The germline V gene encodes CDR1 ENHRY and CDR2 SYGVKD. Trimming removed 6 bases from V and 0 bases from J; junction bases left unmatched: 3. The CDR3 is 14 amino acids. The CDR3 nucleotides read TGTGCCATCAGCCGGGACTACAGCACAGATACGCAGTATTTT. Protein sequence: CAISRDYSTDTQYF.

V gene TRBV4-1 combines with J gene TRBJ2-5, with 9 bases fitting TRBD2. After removal of 6 bases from V and 3 bases from J, the junction contained 8 bases not matched to a gene. Germline CDR1 is MGHRA and CDR2 is YSYEKL. The CDR3 extends over 15 amino acids. CDR3 region: CASRSGLASKETQYF. In DNA, the CDR3 is TGCGCCAGCAGATCTGGACTAGCGAGTAAAGAGACCCAGTACTTC.

The chain couples TRBV9 to TRBJ2-3, with 12 bases identical to TRBD2. The V and J ends lost 0 bases and 5 bases, in that order; junction bases with no gene match: 4. The germline CDR1 and CDR2 sequences are SGDLS and YYNGEE. CDR3 length: 16 amino acids. The DNA of the CDR3 is TGTGCCAGCAGCGTAGACCTAGCGGGAGGGCAAGATACGCAGTATTTT. Amino acid sequence: CASSVDLAGGQDTQYF.

The chain joins TRBV9 to TRBJ1-4; D perhaps matches TRBD1 (6 bases). Trimming removed 0 bases at V and 8 bases at J, with 17 bases between. Germline V gives CDR1 SGDLS, CDR2 YYNGEE. The CDR3 is 16 amino acids. In DNA, the CDR3 is TGTGCCAGCAGCGTAGAGCCGACAACCGGGACAGAAAAACTGTTTTTT. This encodes CASSVEPTTGTEKLFF.

The chain couples TRBV5-1 to TRBJ1-2, with a tentative D call TRBD1 (5 bases). Between the trimmed V and J ends, which lost 4 bases and 1 base, there was a span of 8 bases. The germline V gene encodes CDR1 SGHRS and CDR2 YFSETQ. This CDR3 is 13 amino acids long. CDR3 amino acids: CASSTTVNYGYTF. The CDR3 bases are TGCGCCAGCAGCACGACAGTTAACTATGGCTACACCTTC.

The genes are TRBV14 and TRBJ1-3; no definite D call. V was shortened by 2 bases and J by 8 bases, with 7 bases between the two germline ends. Germline V lookup: CDR1 SGHDN, CDR2 FVKESK. This CDR3 is 12 amino acids long. The CDR3 DNA reads TGTGCCAGCAGCCAACTCCCCCACACCATATATTTT. Its protein is CASSQLPHTIYF.

The chain recombines TRBV6-5 with TRBJ2-7; D remains ambiguous. This CDR3 has 14 amino acids. V was cut by 2 bases and J by 3 bases, with 11 bases left in between. Germline lookup yields CDR1 MNHEY and CDR2 SVGAGI. This CDR3 is CASSYERKNYEQYF. In DNA, the CDR3 is TGTGCCAGCAGTTACGAGAGGAAAAACTACGAGCAGTACTTC.

The rearrangement joins TRBV14 to TRBJ2-2, with TRBD2 identical over 7 bases. V lost 4 bases, J lost 4 bases, and 6 bases stayed unmatched. This CDR3 comprises 15 residues. Germline-derived CDR1 and CDR2 are SGHDN and FVKESK. CDR3 sequence reads: CASSRAGLITGELFF. DNA of the CDR3: TGTGCCAGCAGCCGAGCGGGACTTATCACCGGGGAGCTGTTTTTT.

This clone was recorded a few times. The gene calls are TRBV30 and TRBJ1-5, with 10 bases identical to TRBD1. From germline, CDR1 is GTSNPN and CDR2 SVGIG (reference sequence). V dropped 8 bases and J dropped 2; count of bases not matched to a gene: 3. This CDR3 region has 13 residues. CDR3 in DNA: TGTGCCCAAGGACAGGGGGGCAATCAGCCCCAGCATTTT. Translation: CAQGQGGNQPQHF.

The gene calls are TRBV5-1 and TRBJ1-4, with TRBD1 as a possible D gene (6 bases). Looked up from germline, CDR1 is SGHRS and CDR2 is YFSETQ. This CDR3 contains 14 residues. Trimming removed 1 base at V and 5 bases at J, with 9 bases between. The CDR3 nucleotides read TGCGCCAGCAGCTTGAGCAGGGGAAATGAAAAACTGTTTTTT. This sequence encodes CASSLSRGNEKLFF.

In its sample, this clone was seen a few times. V and J are TRBV2 and TRBJ1-5, with a possible D match to TRBD1 (5 bases). In germline, CDR1 is SNHLY, CDR2 FYNNEI. The CDR3 is 16 amino acids. V lost 4 bases, J lost 0 bases, and 13 bases lay in between. This chain's CDR3 is CASSGVGGGSNQPQHF. The CDR3 DNA sequence: TGTGCCAGCAGTGGGGTCGGGGGGGGTAGCAATCAGCCCCAGCATTTT.

The chain combines TRBV6-6 with TRBJ2-1, with 10 bases fitting TRBD2. The ends lost 7 bases at V and 0 bases at J; junction bases unmatched: 6. The germline gives CDR1 MNHNY, CDR2 SVGAGI (reference sequence). The CDR3 contains 16 residues. CDR3 bases: TGTGCCAGCAACCCTAGCGGGGGTAGCTCCTACAATGAGCAGTTCTTC. Amino acids: CASNPSGGSSYNEQFF.